At least ten counts were recorded for the clone carrying this T cell receptor beta chain. Its antigen is unidentified. Germline V lookup: CDR1 DFQATT, CDR2 SNEGSKA (reference sequence). The CDR3 contains 16 residues. The J segment lost 0 bases and the V segment lost 4 bases, leaving 7 bases of the junction unmatched. TCRdb fed the PCR reads into MiXCR, producing one record per CDR3 protein. Among about 500,000 distinct CDR3 sequences listed, around 21% were seen once. Sorting recovered naive CD8 T cells on a CD8+CD4-CCR7+CD45RA+ profile. These data originate in a study of molecular identifiers for immune sequencing clone quantification. Study findings and constraints: In CMV-specific effectors, clones above 20 copies held over 99% of molecules; naive, under 1%.

Sequenced: naive CD8+ T cells from blood, with Jurkat cell RNA spiked in. The subset was: FACS-sorted CD8+CD4-CCR7+CD45RA+ naive T cells. The TCR was taken from a human donor in good health. Some libraries in this study had Jurkat cell RNA spiked in. This chain joins TRBV20-1 and TRBJ1-4; 8 bases line up with TRBD1. The CDR3 is CSATTGDLATNEKLFF. The CDR3 DNA reads TGCAGTGCTACGACAGGGGACCTTGCAACTAATGAAAAACTGTTTTTT.